The 17 T cell receptor beta chains below come from one sample, sequenced in a study of PD-1 blockade in classical Hodgkin lymphoma. With no exception, relapse followed autologous stem cell transplantation in all patients, and brentuximab vedotin exposure varied. Clones were sequenced by immunoSEQ multiplex PCR, and TCRdb holds only the in-frame ones, with some missing. The sample has over 20,000 clones, around 80% seen once; the top ten hold about a sixth. The sample was peripheral blood mononuclear cells (PBMCs), taken before the second cycle of nivolumab. Source of these receptors: a human donor with classical Hodgkin lymphoma.

This clone was seen a few times. V is TRBV11-1 and J is TRBJ2-1; 9 bases agree with TRBD2. Germline trimming cut 3 bases from V and 5 bases from J; bases unmatched to any gene: 2. There are 14 residues in the CDR3. Germline V gene lookup returns CDR1 SGHAT and CDR2 FQDESV (reference sequence). This CDR3 reads CASSFGLANNEQFF. CDR3 nucleotides: TGTGCCAGCAGCTTCGGACTAGCGAACAATGAGCAGTTCTTC. The entire variable domain, with the rest obtained from reference TRBV11-1 and TRBJ2-1, is as follows: EAEVAQSPRYKITEKSQAVAFWCDPISGHATLYWYRQILGQGPELLVQFQDESVVDDSQLPKDRFSAERLKGVDSTLKIQPAELGDSAMYLCASSFGLANNEQFFGPGTRLTVL.

The CDR3 spells CASSEEVGDTQYF. CDR3 bases: TGTGCCAGCAGTGAAGAGGTGGGAGATACGCAGTATTTT. The V call is TRBV6-1, the J call TRBJ2-3; D not certain. The CDR3 is 13 amino acids. V gave up 1 base and J gave up 5 bases, with 7 bases separating them. The V gene's germline CDR1 is MNHNS and CDR2 SASEGT.

This sequence joins TRBV19 and TRBJ2-3; 12 bases agree with TRBD2. Germline CDR1 is LNHDA and CDR2 is SQIVND (reference sequence). The junction had 5 bases not matched to a gene; V was cut back by 5 bases and J by 5 bases. The CDR3 runs to 15 residues. CDR3 loop: CASSLALAGGDTQYF. The CDR3 region has the DNA TGTGCCAGTAGTCTAGCACTAGCGGGAGGAGATACGCAGTATTTT.

The chain recombines TRBV7-2 with TRBJ2-3; D is unclear. Trimming removed 5 bases from V and 8 bases from J, with 14 bases in between. The length of the CDR3 is 13 residues. CDR1 is SGHTA, CDR2 FQGNSA, per germline. CDR3 loop: CASSPIPTSTQYF. DNA of the CDR3: TGTGCCAGCAGCCCCATCCCTACGAGTACGCAGTATTTT. The full variable domain, its missing parts supplied by reference TRBV7-2 and TRBJ2-3, is GAGVSQSPSNKVTEKGKDVELRCDPISGHTALYWYRQSLGQGLEFLIYFQGNSAPDKSGLPSDRFSAERTGGSVSTLTIQRTQQEDSAVYLCASSPIPTSTQYFGPGTRLTVL.

The J gene is TRBJ1-6, the V gene TRBV6-5; D not resolved. This CDR3 is 14 amino acids long. V was clipped by 2 bases and J by 6 bases, with 8 bases between them. Germline lookup yields CDR1 MNHEY and CDR2 SVGAGI. CDR3 DNA sequence: TGTGCCAGCAGTTACCGGGGTCCTAATTCACCCCTCCACTTT. Its protein product is CASSYRGPNSPLHF.

In this sample, this clone turned up a few times. This chain joins TRBV19 and TRBJ2-4; tentatively, D is TRBD1 or TRBD2 (6 bases each). Trimming pared 9 bases from V and 7 bases from J, leaving 16 bases between. Germline CDR1 and CDR2: LNHDA and SQIVND (reference sequence). The CDR3 contains 13 residues. The CDR3 loop is CASDPGGRNIQYF. The CDR3 DNA sequence: TGTGCCAGCGACCCCGGGGGCCGGAACATTCAGTACTTC.

The chain couples TRBV6-6 to TRBJ2-1; 11 positions match TRBD2. CDR1 and CDR2 (germline): MNHNY, SVGAGI (reference sequence). The V and J ends lost 7 bases and 6 bases, in that order; junction bases with no gene match: 11. The CDR3 has 16 amino acids. CDR3 amino acids: CASTIRPGLAANEQFF. The CDR3 DNA reads TGTGCCAGCACAATCCGGCCGGGACTAGCGGCCAATGAGCAGTTCTTC.

V usage is TRBV15 and J usage is TRBJ2-3; possible D gene TRBD1, 6 bases. V was shortened by 4 bases and J by 1 base, with 9 bases between the two germline ends. This CDR3 has 14 residues. Germline CDR1 is LNHNV and CDR2 is YYDKDF (reference sequence). CDR3 loop: CATSIRTGTDTQYF. In DNA form, the CDR3 reads TGTGCCACCAGCATAAGGACAGGCACAGATACGCAGTATTTT.

The chain links TRBV19 to TRBJ2-7; the D is unclear. CDR3 size: 15 residues. Trimming pared 3 bases from V and 0 bases from J, leaving 12 bases between. The germline V gene has CDR1 LNHDA and CDR2 SQIVND (reference sequence). CDR3 coding DNA: TGTGCCAGTAGTATCGGGTCGTCGAGCTCCTACGAGCAGTACTTC. It translates to CASSIGSSSSYEQYF. Complete variable domain (other parts from reference TRBV19 and TRBJ2-7): DGGITQSPKYLFRKEGQNVTLSCEQNLNHDAMYWYRQDPGQGLRLIYYSQIVNDFQKGDIAEGYSVSREKKESFPLTVTSAQKNPTAFYLCASSIGSSSSYEQYFGPGTRLTVT.

The chain couples TRBV29-1 to TRBJ2-7, with no clear D. The CDR3 runs 11 residues. The germline V gene has CDR1 SQVTM and CDR2 ANQGSEA. V lost 4 bases, J lost 6 bases, and 10 bases lay in between. The chain's CDR3 is CSVAWAGEQYF. The CDR3 DNA reads as TGCAGCGTTGCGTGGGCAGGCGAGCAGTACTTC.

This clone came up once. In nucleotides, the CDR3 is TGTGCCAGTAGTAACGGACATGGGGACATTCAGTACTTC. It codes for CASSNGHGDIQYF. The rearrangement uses TRBV19 and TRBJ2-4, with D possibly TRBD1 on 5 matching bases. Germline values: CDR1 LNHDA, CDR2 SQIVND (reference sequence). V was shortened by 4 bases and J by 8 bases, with 12 bases between the two germline ends. This CDR3 comprises 13 residues.

The CDR3 nucleotides read TGTGCCAGCAGTGAAGGACAGGGGTATGGTCCCGGGGAGCTGTTTTTT. Translating gives CASSEGQGYGPGELFF. This chain links TRBV25-1 with TRBJ2-2, with 9 bases lining up with TRBD1. Trimming cost V 2 bases and J 6 bases; bases outside gene matches: 7. Germline values: CDR1 MGHDK, CDR2 SYGVNS. CDR3 length: 16 amino acids. Full variable domain (outside the CDR3, taken from reference TRBV25-1 and TRBJ2-2): EADIYQTPRYLVIGTGKKITLECSQTMGHDKMYWYQQDPGMELHLIHYSYGVNSTEKGDLSSESTVSRIRTEHFPLTLESARPSHTSQYLCASSEGQGYGPGELFFGEGSRLTVL.

The rearrangement uses TRBV6-1 and TRBJ2-3; 9 bases fit TRBD2. The germline gives CDR1 MNHNS, CDR2 SASEGT. This CDR3 region has 14 residues. J was trimmed by 3 bases and V by 7 bases; bases with no gene match: 5. The CDR3 nucleotides are TGTGCCAGCAATAGCGGGAGACGGACAGATACGCAGTATTTT. Translation gives CASNSGRRTDTQYF.

This sequence joins TRBV27 and TRBJ1-2, with TRBD1 identical over 8 bases. Per the germline V gene, CDR1 is MNHEY and CDR2 is SMNVEV (reference sequence). J lost 4 bases, V lost 5 bases, and 12 bases had no gene match. The CDR3 is 16 amino acids. The CDR3 protein is CASSTADRALVYGYTF. In DNA form, the CDR3 reads TGTGCCAGCAGTACAGCGGACAGGGCCCTCGTCTATGGCTACACCTTC.

This clone was recorded only once. V is TRBV28 and J is TRBJ1-2; 9 nucleotides agree with TRBD1. V trimming: 6 bases; J trimming: 5 bases; junction bases outside the gene matches: 13. Germline CDR1 reads MDHEN; CDR2 reads SYDVKM. This CDR3 is 16 amino acids long. CDR3 nucleotides: TGTGCCAGCAGCTCTTTCCGCGGGACAGGGAGTTATGGCTACACCTTC. Translating gives CASSSFRGTGSYGYTF.

V gene TRBV6-4 combines with J gene TRBJ2-7; 12 bases fit TRBD2. Per the germline V gene, CDR1 is MRHNA and CDR2 is SNTAGT. The CDR3 covers 15 residues. Trimming removed 3 bases from V and 7 bases from J; junction bases left unmatched: 7. CDR3 loop: CASSELAGGPGEQYF. CDR3 nucleotide sequence: TGTGCCAGCAGTGAGCTAGCGGGAGGGCCGGGAGAGCAGTACTTC.

The V call is TRBV10-3, the J call TRBJ2-5; a possible D gene is TRBD1 (6 bases). From germline, CDR1 is ENHRY and CDR2 SYGVKD. Trimming took 4 bases from V and 0 from J, leaving 6 bases between them. The CDR3 covers 13 residues. The CDR3 nucleotides read TGTGCCATCAGTGGGACAGACCAAGAGACCCAGTACTTC. Its translation: CAISGTDQETQYF.